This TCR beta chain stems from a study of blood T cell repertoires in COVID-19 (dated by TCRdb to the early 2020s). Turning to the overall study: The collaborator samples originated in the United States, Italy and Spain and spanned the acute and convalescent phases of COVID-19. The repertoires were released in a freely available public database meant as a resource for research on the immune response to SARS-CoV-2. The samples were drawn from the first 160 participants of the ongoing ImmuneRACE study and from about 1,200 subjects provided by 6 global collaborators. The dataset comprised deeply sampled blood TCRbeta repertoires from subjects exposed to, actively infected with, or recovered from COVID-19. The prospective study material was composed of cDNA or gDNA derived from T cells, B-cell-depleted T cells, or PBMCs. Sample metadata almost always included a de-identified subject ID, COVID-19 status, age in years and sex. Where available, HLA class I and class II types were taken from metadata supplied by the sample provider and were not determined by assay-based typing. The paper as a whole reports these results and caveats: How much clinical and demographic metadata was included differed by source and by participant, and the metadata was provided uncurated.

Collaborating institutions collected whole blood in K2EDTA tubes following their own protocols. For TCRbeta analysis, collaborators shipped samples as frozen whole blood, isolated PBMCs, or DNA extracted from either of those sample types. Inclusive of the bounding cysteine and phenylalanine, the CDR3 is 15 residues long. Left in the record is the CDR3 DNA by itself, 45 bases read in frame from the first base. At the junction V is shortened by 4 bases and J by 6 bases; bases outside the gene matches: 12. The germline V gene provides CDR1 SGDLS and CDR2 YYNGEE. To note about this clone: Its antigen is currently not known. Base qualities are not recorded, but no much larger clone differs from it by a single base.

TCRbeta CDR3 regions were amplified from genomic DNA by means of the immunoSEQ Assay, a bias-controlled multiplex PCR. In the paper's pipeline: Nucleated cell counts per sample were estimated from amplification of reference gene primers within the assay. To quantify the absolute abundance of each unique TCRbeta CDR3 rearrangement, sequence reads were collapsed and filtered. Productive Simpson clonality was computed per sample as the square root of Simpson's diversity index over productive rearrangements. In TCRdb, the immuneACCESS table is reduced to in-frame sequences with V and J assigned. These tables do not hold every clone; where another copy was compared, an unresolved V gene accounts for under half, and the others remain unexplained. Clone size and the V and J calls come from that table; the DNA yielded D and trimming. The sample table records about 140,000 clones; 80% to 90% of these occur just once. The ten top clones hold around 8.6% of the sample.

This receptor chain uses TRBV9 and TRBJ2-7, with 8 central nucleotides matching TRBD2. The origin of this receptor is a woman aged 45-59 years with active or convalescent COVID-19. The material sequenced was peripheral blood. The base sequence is TGTGCCAGCAGCCCCAGTTACGGGGGGGCGGGCGAGCAGTACTTC. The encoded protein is CASSPSYGGAGEQYF.